The 25 T cell receptor beta chains below all came from one sample that was sequenced in a study of blood T cell repertoires in COVID-19. Sequencing used immunoSEQ multiplex PCR; TCRdb keeps in-frame clones, though not all of them. In the table there are 340,000 or so clones, 87% of which are singletons. The sequencing input was peripheral blood. The receptors shown here come from a man aged 45-65 years with active or convalescent COVID-19.

The rearrangement links TRBV27 to TRBJ2-3; a possible D gene is TRBD1 (6 bases). Germline lookup yields CDR1 MNHEY and CDR2 SMNVEV (reference sequence). The CDR3 is 16 amino acids. V lost 0 bases and J 2 bases, leaving 12 bases between the germline ends. CDR3: CASSLSRGYYTDTQYF. The DNA for the CDR3 is TGTGCCAGCAGTTTATCCAGGGGCTACTACACAGATACGCAGTATTTT.

V is TRBV7-2 and J is TRBJ2-3, with D maybe TRBD1 (6 bases). The CDR3 length is 15 residues. The germline V gene encodes CDR1 SGHTA and CDR2 FQGNSA. Trimming cost V 3 bases and J 0 bases, with 10 bases left between them. CDR3 sequence: CASSFRGSSTDTQYF. The CDR3, as DNA: TGTGCCAGCAGCTTCAGGGGCTCTAGCACAGATACGCAGTATTTT.

The chain combines TRBV19 with TRBJ2-2; D possibly corresponds to TRBD1 (6 bases). The CDR3 consists of 15 residues. V gave up 4 bases and J gave up 6 bases, with 15 bases separating them. Germline V gene data show CDR1 as LNHDA and CDR2 as SQIVND (reference sequence). This CDR3 is CASSTDRMRAGELFF. The CDR3 region has the DNA TGTGCCAGTAGTACTGACAGGATGAGGGCCGGGGAGCTGTTTTTT.

This clone showed up just a few times. This chain joins TRBV5-6 and TRBJ1-5, with D unclear. Trimming removed 0 bases at V and 7 bases at J, with 14 bases between. CDR1 is SGHDT and CDR2 is YYEEEE in the germline V gene. The CDR3 length is 15 residues. CDR3 DNA sequence: TGTGCCAGCAGCTTGGCCGGAACGGGAAGGCAGCCCCAGCATTTT. Its protein is CASSLAGTGRQPQHF. The full variable domain, rest sourced from reference TRBV5-6 and TRBJ1-5, is DAGVTQSPTHLIKTRGQQVTLRCSPKSGHDTVSWYQQALGQGPQFIFQYYEEEERQRGNFPDRFSGHQFPNYSSELNVNALLLGDSALYLCASSLAGTGRQPQHFGDGTRLSIL.

This chain connects TRBV11-2 to TRBJ1-1; D gene unclear. Germline CDR1 reads SGHAT; CDR2 reads FQNNGV. This CDR3 has 13 amino acids. Between the trimmed V and J ends, which lost 1 base and 5 bases, there was a span of 8 bases. CDR3 residues: CASSLGRRTEAFF. In DNA form, the CDR3 reads TGTGCCAGCAGCTTAGGTCGCCGGACTGAAGCTTTCTTT.

This clone was seen just once. V is TRBV28 and J is TRBJ1-4; D unclear. The CDR3 totals 14 residues. Germline CDR1 MDHEN, CDR2 SYDVKM. V shed 4 bases and J shed 4 bases, with 10 bases lying between them. The CDR3 here is CASSSGLINEKLFF. CDR3 nucleotide sequence: TGTGCCAGCAGTTCAGGACTAATTAATGAAAAACTGTTTTTT.

DNA for the CDR3: TGTGCCAGCAGCTCGACGGGAGCCAGCAATCAGCCCCAGCATTTT. This encodes CASSSTGASNQPQHF. This chain joins TRBV7-9 and TRBJ1-5; D remains ambiguous. CDR1 is SEHNR, CDR2 FQNEAQ, per germline (reference sequence). The V end was cut by 4 bases, the J end by 1 base, with 11 bases between. This CDR3 is built from 15 residues.

The rearrangement joins TRBV3-1 (or the pseudogene TRBV3-2) to TRBJ1-1; TRBD1 aligns across 7 bases. The CDR3 has 15 residues. J was trimmed by 2 bases and V by 4 bases; bases with no gene match: 7. Germline lookup yields CDR1 LGHDT and CDR2 YNNKEL (reference sequence). CDR3 DNA: TGTGCCAGCAGCCTCACTTGGGACAGAAACACTGAAGCTTTCTTT. This sequence encodes CASSLTWDRNTEAFF.

The V gene is TRBV6-6, the J gene TRBJ2-7; TRBD2 aligns across 7 bases. Germline-derived CDR1 and CDR2 are MNHNY and SVGAGI (reference sequence). The CDR3 covers 13 residues. Losses at the gene ends were 4 bases for V and 1 base for J; bases not matched to a gene: 1. The CDR3 nucleotides read TGTGCCAGCAGTTCTAGCGGTTCCTACGAGCAGTACTTC. Translated, it gives CASSSSGSYEQYF.

The V call is TRBV20-1, the J call TRBJ2-1; 8 bases match TRBD2. Germline V lookup: CDR1 DFQATT, CDR2 SNEGSKA (reference sequence). Unmatched junction bases numbered 13, after V lost 3 bases and J lost 0 bases. This CDR3 is 18 amino acids long. The CDR3 DNA is TGCAGTGCTAGTTCCAGCGGGAGTCCCTTGAGCTCCTACAATGAGCAGTTCTTC. This codes for CSASSSGSPLSSYNEQFF.

The chain carries TRBV24-1 and TRBJ2-5; 10 nucleotides match TRBD1. The junction had 4 bases not matched to a gene; V was cut back by 5 bases and J by 2 bases. Germline V gene data show CDR1 as KGHDR and CDR2 as SFDVKD. The length of the CDR3 is 15 residues. CDR3 loop: CATSGSDRGQETQYF. CDR3 DNA: TGTGCCACCAGTGGCTCGGACAGGGGGCAAGAGACCCAGTACTTC.

CDR3 residues: CASRASSGIQEYF. CDR3 sequence (DNA): TGTGCCAGCAGGGCTTCTAGCGGGATCCAGGAGTACTTC. This chain joins TRBV27 and TRBJ2-7, with 9 bases lining up with TRBD2. The CDR3 consists of 13 residues. With 6 bases clipped from V and 11 bases from J, the junction kept 11 bases outside the gene matches. Germline V lookup: CDR1 MNHEY, CDR2 SMNVEV (reference sequence).

Regarding this clone: Other DNA sequences in the sample encode the same CDR3. The V and J genes are TRBV5-1 and TRBJ2-2, with unresolved D. Germline V lookup: CDR1 SGHRS, CDR2 YFSETQ. The CDR3 extends over 13 amino acids. Trimming removed 0 bases from V and 5 bases from J, with 5 bases in between. CDR3 in DNA: TGCGCCAGCAGCTTGGCCGGGACCGGGGAGCTGTTTTTT. Its protein product is CASSLAGTGELFF.

The chain joins TRBV5-6 to TRBJ2-7, with D possibly TRBD2 on 7 matching bases. V was shortened by 3 bases and J by 4 bases, with 20 bases between the two germline ends. CDR1 and CDR2 from the germline V gene are SGHDT and YYEEEE. The CDR3 consists of 16 residues. CDR3 loop: CASSSAPGGLGYEQYF. CDR3 nucleotides: TGTGCCAGCAGCTCGGCCCCGGGGGGCCTTGGATACGAGCAGTACTTC.

V and J are TRBV7-9 and TRBJ1-4; TRBD1 matches at 9 bases. The CDR3 extends over 14 amino acids. The germline V gene has CDR1 SEHNR and CDR2 FQNEAQ (reference sequence). The V gene end was trimmed by 6 bases and the J gene end by 8 bases; junction bases not matched to a gene: 7. The CDR3 spells CASSPGQGREKLFF. The DNA for the CDR3 is TGTGCCAGCAGTCCAGGACAGGGGAGGGAAAAACTGTTTTTT.

The rearrangement links TRBV6-2 or TRBV6-3 to TRBJ2-3; D remains ambiguous. This CDR3 is 14 amino acids long. Trimming took off 4 bases at V and 2 bases at J, with 10 bases between the two ends. Germline lookup yields CDR1 MNHEY and CDR2 SVGEGT. In DNA, the CDR3 is TGTGCCAGCAGTTTTAGTCTGTTCACAGATACGCAGTATTTT. Translated: CASSFSLFTDTQYF.

V gene TRBV30 combines with J gene TRBJ1-3; unclear D gene. The V gene's germline CDR1 is GTSNPN and CDR2 SVGIG (reference sequence). The germline V and J ends were trimmed by 1 base and 10 bases, with 11 bases remaining between them. The CDR3 spans 12 residues. The chain's CDR3 is CAWSANSLTIYF. Here the CDR3 DNA reads TGTGCCTGGAGTGCGAACAGTCTAACCATATATTTT.

The rearrangement joins TRBV28 to TRBJ2-7, with 9 bases that match TRBD2. J gave up 3 bases and V 4 bases, and 13 bases lay outside the gene matches. Germline values: CDR1 MDHEN, CDR2 SYDVKM. This CDR3 is 17 amino acids long. The CDR3 loop reads CASSSLGLARSFYEQYF. DNA of the CDR3: TGTGCCAGCAGTTCCCTCGGACTAGCGCGGTCGTTCTACGAGCAGTACTTC.

This rearrangement joins TRBV20-1 to TRBJ2-7; TRBD1 is a possible D gene (6 bases). This CDR3 contains 15 residues. Trimming cost V 3 bases and J 0 bases, with 15 bases left between them. CDR1 is DFQATT, CDR2 SNEGSKA, per germline (reference sequence). The CDR3 region is CSASRFQGSSYEQYF. In nucleotides, the CDR3 is TGCAGTGCTAGTAGGTTCCAGGGGAGCTCCTACGAGCAGTACTTC.

V and J are TRBV11-3 and TRBJ1-2; a weak D match, TRBD1 (5 bases). V lost 6 bases and J lost 5, with 10 bases in between. This CDR3 comprises 12 residues. Germline V gene lookup returns CDR1 SGHNT and CDR2 YENEEA. For the CDR3, the DNA is TGTGCCAGCAGTGGGGGGTGTTATGGCTACACCTTC. Its translation: CASSGGCYGYTF. The entire variable domain, with the rest obtained from reference TRBV11-3 and TRBJ1-2, is as follows: EAGVVQSPRYKIIEKKQPVAFWCNPISGHNTLYWYLQNLGQGPELLIRYENEEAVDDSQLPKDRFSAERLKGVDSTLKIQPAELGDSAVYLCASSGGCYGYTFGSGTRLTVV.

The chain uses TRBV21-1 and TRBJ2-1; the table assigns TRBD2, which was not confirmed against the DNA. TRBV21-1 represents a pseudogene. The CDR3 consists of 14 residues. The CDR3 spells CASSKSGSYNEQFF. In DNA form, the CDR3 reads TGTGCCAGCAGCAAGTCGGGCTCCTACAATGAGCAGTTCTTC.

The chain couples TRBV7-2 to TRBJ1-1, with 10 bases identical to TRBD1. The ends lost 5 bases at V and 0 bases at J; junction bases unmatched: 6. This CDR3 is built from 16 residues. Germline-derived CDR1 and CDR2 are SGHTA and FQGNSA. The CDR3, as DNA: TGTGCCAGCAGCCCCAGACAGGGGGCCATGAACACTGAAGCTTTCTTT. It is translated as CASSPRQGAMNTEAFF.

The rearrangement uses TRBV3-1 (or the pseudogene TRBV3-2) and TRBJ2-7, with D perhaps TRBD1 (5 bases). V was clipped by 3 bases and J by 1 base, with 13 bases between them. This CDR3 is 15 amino acids long. Germline V gives CDR1 LGHDT, CDR2 YNNKEL (reference sequence). Here the CDR3 reads CASSQFVRASYEQYF. DNA for the CDR3: TGTGCCAGCAGCCAGTTCGTCAGGGCATCCTACGAGCAGTACTTC.

The genes are TRBV28 and TRBJ1-2; no reliable D call. Germline CDR1 and CDR2: MDHEN and SYDVKM. This CDR3 region has 12 residues. Trimming took 4 bases from V and 8 from J, leaving 11 bases between them. DNA for the CDR3: TGTGCCAGCAGTTCTCCCGGGAGGGGCTACACCTTC. As protein: CASSSPGRGYTF.

The chain has TRBV19 and TRBJ2-4, with 7 bases matching TRBD1. Germline values: CDR1 LNHDA, CDR2 SQIVND (reference sequence). Germline trimming cut 1 base from V and 7 bases from J; bases unmatched to any gene: 4. The CDR3 sequence is 14 residues long. Here the CDR3 DNA reads TGTGCCAGTAGTATAGTAGGGGGCGGGAACATTCAGTACTTC. It yields the protein CASSIVGGGNIQYF.